This T cell receptor (beta chain) was captured by sequencing in a study of T cells in Graves' hyperthyroidism and ophthalmopathy (dated by TCRdb to about 2019). With respect to the entire study: Peripheral blood samples were taken at the time of initial diagnosis, prior to any treatment. Once sampling was done, hyperthyroidism patients were given methimazole at a starting dose of 30 mg daily, whereas ophthalmopathy patients were given high-dose intravenous methylprednisolone. Thyroid tissue and blood T-cell repertoires from six or seven Graves' hyperthyroidism patients were also compared in the study. To identify TCR V-J signatures that set the groups apart, the researchers used a discovery cohort of 100 patients, made up of 40 to 45 with Graves' ophthalmopathy and about 60 with stable Graves' hyperthyroidism. The paper describes TCR Vbeta CDR3 sequencing of 130 to 150 peripheral blood samples, made up of fewer than 50 ophthalmopathy patients, roughly 80 hyperthyroidism patients and roughly 17 progressor patients. For training and testing, the 95 to 100 patients in the discovery cohort were randomly divided in a 7:3 ratio. Prospective prediction of ophthalmopathy was tested in an independent validation cohort consisting of about 20 hyperthyroidism patients and around 16 patients who later progressed to ophthalmopathy. Study-wide conclusions, independent of this receptor: A model built on a 13 V-J signature distinguished ophthalmopathy from stable hyperthyroidism, reaching 85% to 90% sensitivity and about 81% specificity in cross-validation and 80%/75% in testing. No statistical method was used to fix the sample size in advance, and group allocation was not hidden from the investigators. Most expanded thyroid clonotypes (frequency above 0.001) were also detected in blood, a finding suggesting that blood repertoires may reflect thyroid immune responses. In validation, the model predicted progression to ophthalmopathy with roughly 70% sensitivity and 72% to 75% specificity, a median of 6.5 months before onset.

Stable Graves' hyperthyroidism was defined as no progression to ophthalmopathy during 18 months of follow-up. Hyperthyroidism patients were newly diagnosed, had a disease duration of under 2 months, and were aged 18 to 65 years. Patients with uncontrolled infections, other autoimmune diseases, pregnancy or lactation were excluded. Diagnoses were based on clinical symptoms, serum thyroxine and TRAb, thyroid ultrasound and orbital computed tomography. PBMCs were isolated from around 10 ml of fresh peripheral blood by Ficoll-Paque density gradient centrifugation. Trizol reagent was used to extract total RNA, and RNA quality was then checked on an Agilent 2100 Bioanalyzer. This clonotype was detected a few times. Its antigen specificity is not known. No quality values exist for individual bases; no much larger clone is one base distant. Unmatched junction bases come to 13, with V trimmed by 6 bases and J by 7 bases. The CDR3 has 16 amino acids, counting the end cysteine and phenylalanine. CDR3 DNA only is kept here, 48 bases in frame from base 1. For CDR1 and CDR2, the germline V gene lists LGHNA and YNFKEQ.

The TCR beta CDR3 regions were amplified from the RNA transcripts. For the first round of RT-PCR on the TCR CDR3, the HTBI primer set was used together with the Qiagen OneStep RT-PCR kit. Libraries were constructed in a second round of multiplex PCR, after which size selection and purification were carried out. Sequencing of the libraries was done on an Illumina HiSeq2000 using paired-end 100 bp reads. From the authors' description of their analysis: SOAPnuke was used to process the raw data, with reads discarded if the reads contained adapters or uncalled bases, had a mean Phred below 15, or lacked an exact constant-primer or identifier match. High-quality paired reads were merged with COPE v1.2.5, and unique nucleotide sequences were defined as clonotypes. MiTCR v1.1 was used to align the clonotypes against IMGT TRBV, TRBD and TRBJ reference segments. Only V-J combinations with frequency above 0.0001, covering 99% to 99.2% of repertoires, were analysed. The TCS score was defined as F50 (clonal expansion) divided by E x V (chaos), with BLOSUM62-based TCRdist calculated between CDR3 peptides within each V-J. Welch's t-statistics and random forest reduced roughly 540 V-J features to about 13, which were used in a naive Bayes classifier (R e1071). The raw public reads went through TCRdb reprocessing: fastp at Q25, MiXCR clone calling, in-frame beta chains kept. For every CDR3 protein sequence, its rows merge into one entry that carries the most common genes and DNA. The V and J calls reflect TCRdb's pipeline rather than the authors' work. This sample is represented by about 420,000 distinct CDR3 sequences; about a sixth of them were singletons. 11% to 15% of the sample is in the top ten clones.

This TCR was sampled from a woman between 18 and 30 years old with Graves' hyperthyroidism. The sample consisted of blood. The chain is encoded by TRBV4-2 joined to TRBJ2-1; 9 junctional bases match TRBD1. The CDR3 protein: CASSHAEGQGSNEQFF. The DNA sequence reads TGTGCCAGCAGTCACGCCGAGGGACAGGGATCGAATGAGCAGTTCTTC.